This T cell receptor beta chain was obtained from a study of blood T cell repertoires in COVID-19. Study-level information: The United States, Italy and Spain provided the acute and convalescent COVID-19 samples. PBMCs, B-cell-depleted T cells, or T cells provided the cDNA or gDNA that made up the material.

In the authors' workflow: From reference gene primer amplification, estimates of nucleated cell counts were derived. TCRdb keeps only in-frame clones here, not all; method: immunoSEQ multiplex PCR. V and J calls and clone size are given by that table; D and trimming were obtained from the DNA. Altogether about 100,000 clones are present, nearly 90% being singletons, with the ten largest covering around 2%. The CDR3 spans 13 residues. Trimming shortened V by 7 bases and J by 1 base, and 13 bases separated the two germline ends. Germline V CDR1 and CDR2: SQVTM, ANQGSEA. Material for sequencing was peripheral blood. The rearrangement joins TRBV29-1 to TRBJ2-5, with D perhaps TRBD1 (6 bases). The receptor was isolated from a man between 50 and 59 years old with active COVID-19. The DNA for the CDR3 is TGCAGCGCCTCCCCCAGGGGCCAAGAGACCCAGTACTTC. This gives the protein CSASPRGQETQYF.